This paragraph covers one TCR beta chain sequence. This sample was taken from a study of blood T cell repertoires in COVID-19. Overall study context: PBMCs, B-cell-depleted T cells, or T cells were the source of the cDNA or gDNA that made up the material.

TCRdb's table, derived via immunoSEQ multiplex PCR, lists solely in-frame clones and lacks some. In the table there are tens of thousands of clones, approximately 85% of which are singletons. CDR1 and CDR2 from the germline V gene are SGHRS and YFSETQ. V gave up 2 bases and J gave up 3 bases, with 9 bases separating them. The CDR3 sequence is 14 residues long. The sample comprised peripheral blood. The TCR sequence derives from a man aged 80 or over with acute or convalescent COVID-19. The V gene is TRBV5-1, the J gene TRBJ2-1; weak D call: TRBD2 (5 bases). CDR3 sequence: CASSFGELYNEQFF. In DNA form, the CDR3 reads TGCGCCAGCAGCTTCGGGGAGCTCTACAATGAGCAGTTCTTC. Full variable domain (rest looked up from reference TRBV5-1 and TRBJ2-1): KAGVTQTPRYLIKTRGQQVTLSCSPISGHRSVSWYQQTPGQGLQFLFEYFSETQRNKGNFPGRFSGRQFSNSRSEMNVSTLELGDSALYLCASSFGELYNEQFFGPGTRLTVL.